This TCR beta chain was documented in a study of cytomegalovirus exposure and HLA in healthy donors. Study-wide points: From TCR beta sequences, most subjects' HLA-A and HLA-B alleles were reportedly predicted accurately. Among TCR beta chains, those listed as cytomegalovirus-associated numbered more than 150.

It was with 60 Vbeta and 13 Jbeta primers that the PCR ran. This table comes from immunoSEQ multiplex PCR, and its TCRdb copy is limited to in-frame clones, with some not included. The data contain just over 150,000 clones, 60% to 80% of them singletons. V dropped 5 bases and J dropped 5; count of bases not matched to a gene: 5. The CDR3 has 14 amino acids. In germline, CDR1 is ENHRY, CDR2 SYGVKD. Remarks on this clone: What it recognizes is unknown.

This sequence was found in a woman aged 30 to 39 in good health and CMV-seronegative. The sequencing input was PBMCs. V usage is TRBV10-3 and J usage is TRBJ1-4, with 7 bases lining up with TRBD1. In nucleotides, the CDR3 is TGTGCCATCAGTAAACCGGGACAGAATGAAAAACTGTTTTTT. Translated: CAISKPGQNEKLFF.